The sequence of this T cell receptor (beta chain) was determined in a study of cytomegalovirus exposure and HLA in healthy donors. Study-wide background: T cells numbering about 179 million yielded 90 million to 140 million unique TCR beta sequences in an earlier analysis. General study findings and limits: A later analysis by the authors found several of the most significant clusters apparently linked to common viral pathogens. CMV antigen specificity was confirmed in vitro for three CMV-associated chains.

Donors sampled were nominally healthy, though unrecorded immune exposures were likely. Germline CDR1 reads LNHDA; CDR2 reads SQIVND (reference sequence). CDR3 length equals 15 residues. The V gene end was trimmed by 6 bases and the J gene end by 6 bases; junction bases not matched to a gene: 13. Of note for this clone: Its antigen remains unknown.

Primers included in the PCR were 60 Vbeta and 13 Jbeta primers. TCRdb's copy holds only in-frame clones and misses some; the assay was immunoSEQ multiplex PCR. The sample lists about 98,000 clones; about 85% were seen once. V gene TRBV19 combines with J gene TRBJ1-2, with 7 bases matching TRBD1. The specimen sequenced was PBMCs. The receptor comes from a female donor in good health and CMV-seropositive. In DNA, the CDR3 is TGTGCCAGTAGCCAGGACAGGCTCAACGTAGATGGCTACACCTTC. Translation: CASSQDRLNVDGYTF.